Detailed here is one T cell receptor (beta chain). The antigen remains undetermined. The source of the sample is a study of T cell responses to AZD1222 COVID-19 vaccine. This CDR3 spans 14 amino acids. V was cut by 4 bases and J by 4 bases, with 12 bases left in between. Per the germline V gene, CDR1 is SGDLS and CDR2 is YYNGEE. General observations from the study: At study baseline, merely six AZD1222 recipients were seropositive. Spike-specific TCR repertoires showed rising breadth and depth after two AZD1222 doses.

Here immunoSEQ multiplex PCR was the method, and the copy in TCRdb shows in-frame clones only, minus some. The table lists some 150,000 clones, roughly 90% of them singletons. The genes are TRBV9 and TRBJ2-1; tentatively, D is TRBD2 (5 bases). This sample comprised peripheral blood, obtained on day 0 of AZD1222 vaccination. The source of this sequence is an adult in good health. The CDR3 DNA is TGTGCCAGCAGCACCACAGCGGCATACAATGAGCAGTTCTTC. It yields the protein CASSTTAAYNEQFF.